A selection of T cell receptor beta chains follows, all from one sample in a study of T cell responses to AZD1222 COVID-19 vaccine. This table comes from immunoSEQ multiplex PCR, and its TCRdb copy is limited to in-frame clones, with some not included. The profile covers about 140,000 clones, with more than 90% appearing a single time and roughly 1.8% taken by the ten largest. Sequencing used peripheral blood, obtained on day 0 of AZD1222 vaccination. These TCRs come from an adult in good health. Both conserved end residues are part of each CDR3. A D gene is named only where the DNA matches it firmly. Size values are once, few and many counts, or a class for expanded clones, and some rows have none.

TRBV5-1	-	-	TRBJ1-1	CASSRDGGLETEAFF	TGCGCCAGCAGCCGGGACGGGGGCCTGGAGACTGAAGCTTTCTTT
TRBV6-5	once	TRBD1	TRBJ1-2	CASSLQGEVGYTF	TGTGCCAGCAGTTTACAGGGGGAGGTGGGCTACACCTTC
TRBV30	-	-	TRBJ2-7	CAWSSSSYEQYF	TGTGCCTGGAGTTCGAGCTCCTACGAGCAGTACTTC
TRBV18	-	-	TRBJ2-2	CASSPDGAGAGPGELFF	TGTGCCAGCTCACCAGATGGGGCGGGGGCCGGCCCCGGGGAGCTGTTTTTT
TRBV6-5	-	TRBD1	TRBJ1-2	CASRVGQGVYGYTF	TGTGCCAGCAGGGTCGGACAGGGGGTATATGGCTACACCTTC
TRBV10-1	-	-	TRBJ2-7	CAGASTGFKSEQYF	TGCGCCGGCGCCTCCACAGGGTTTAAGTCCGAGCAGTACTTC
TRBV3-1/TRBV3-2	-	-	TRBJ1-1	CASSQGQAPTEAFF	TGTGCCAGCAGCCAAGGGCAGGCTCCCACTGAAGCTTTCTTT
TRBV12-5	-	-	TRBJ2-5	CASGLGQETQYF	TGTGCTAGTGGTTTGGGTCAAGAGACCCAGTACTTC
TRBV4-2	-	-	TRBJ1-5	CASSHEGMGIRNQPQHF	TGTGCCAGCAGCCATGAGGGGATGGGGATACGAAATCAGCCCCAGCATTTT
TRBV5-1	-	-	TRBJ2-3	CASSPYVGRAKTDTQYF	TGCGCCAGCAGCCCGTACGTGGGCAGGGCCAAAACAGATACGCAGTATTTT
TRBV11-2	-	TRBD2	TRBJ2-3	CASSLIPLTSGRTDTQYF	TGTGCCAGCAGCTTAATCCCCCTTACTAGCGGGAGAACAGATACGCAGTATTTT
TRBV9	-	-	TRBJ2-1	CASSVEGGLNEQFF	TGTGCCAGCAGCGTAGAAGGTGGATTAAATGAGCAGTTCTTC
TRBV6-5	-	-	TRBJ1-1	CASRLGYTEAFF	TGTGCCAGCAGACTGGGTTACACTGAAGCTTTCTTT
TRBV27	-	-	TRBJ2-3	CASSLSSRAGTDTQYF	TGTGCCAGCAGTTTATCTAGCAGGGCCGGCACAGATACGCAGTATTTT
TRBV6-5	-	-	TRBJ1-5	CASSYSTAGEQPQHF	TGTGCCAGCAGTTACTCGACGGCGGGGGAACAGCCCCAGCATTTT
TRBV4-1	-	TRBD1	TRBJ2-7	CASSQEGQGLYEQYF	TGCGCCAGCAGCCAAGAGGGACAGGGGCTTTACGAGCAGTACTTC
TRBV2	-	TRBD1	TRBJ1-2	CASSEARQGSGYTF	TGTGCCAGCAGTGAAGCGCGACAGGGTAGCGGCTACACCTTC
TRBV5-1	-	-	TRBJ2-1	CASSSVKTGRSYNEQFF	TGCGCCAGCAGCTCCGTAAAGACAGGGAGGTCCTACAATGAGCAGTTCTTC
TRBV15	-	-	TRBJ1-4	CATSRDGAPNEKLFF	TGTGCCACCAGCAGAGATGGGGCCCCTAATGAAAAACTGTTTTTT
TRBV5-1	-	TRBD2	TRBJ2-2	CASRRTSGEHTGELFF	TGCGCCAGCAGAAGGACTAGCGGAGAACACACCGGGGAGCTGTTTTTT
TRBV7-2	-	TRBD2	TRBJ2-2	CASSSSPGLAGGNTGELFF	TGTGCCAGCAGCTCTTCCCCGGGACTAGCGGGAGGGAACACCGGGGAGCTGTTTTTT
TRBV3-1/TRBV3-2	-	TRBD1	TRBJ2-6	CASSHPGQGKISGANVLTF	TGTGCCAGCAGCCATCCCGGACAGGGAAAAATATCTGGGGCCAACGTCCTGACTTTC
TRBV28	-	-	TRBJ1-5	CASSPRWGLRQPQHF	TGTGCCAGCAGTCCCCGATGGGGGTTGAGGCAGCCCCAGCATTTT
TRBV29-1	-	TRBD2	TRBJ2-1	CSVRSSGAYNEQFF	TGCAGCGTTCGGTCTAGCGGAGCCTACAATGAGCAGTTCTTC
TRBV25-1	-	-	TRBJ1-1	CASSEYRARGTEAFF	TGTGCCAGCAGTGAATACCGGGCCCGGGGCACTGAAGCTTTCTTT
TRBV28	-	-	TRBJ2-5	CASSLSYWEETQYF	TGTGCCAGCAGTTTATCTTATTGGGAAGAGACCCAGTACTTC
TRBV5-1	-	TRBD2	TRBJ2-1	CASSLEASGTDEQFF	TGCGCCAGCAGCTTGGAGGCTAGCGGGACGGATGAGCAGTTCTTC
TRBV5-1	once	-	TRBJ1-3	CASRLGRGNTIYF	TGCGCCAGCAGATTAGGGCGTGGAAACACCATATATTTT
TRBV19	-	TRBD1	TRBJ1-5	CASSIGVGQGAGPQHF	TGTGCCAGTAGTATAGGTGTGGGACAGGGGGCTGGGCCCCAGCATTTT
TRBV27	-	-	TRBJ2-5	CASSFWGSEETQYF	TGTGCCAGCAGTTTTTGGGGGTCCGAAGAGACCCAGTACTTC
TRBV19	-	-	TRBJ1-1	CASSPIDRNTEAFF	TGTGCCAGTAGTCCGATAGACAGGAACACTGAAGCTTTCTTT
TRBV4-2	few	-	TRBJ2-7	CASSQDLEAAEQYF	TGTGCCAGCAGCCAAGATCTAGAAGCGGCCGAGCAGTACTTC
TRBV6-1	-	-	TRBJ1-5	CASSEARSGPTFNQPQHF	TGTGCCAGCAGTGAAGCTAGATCGGGACCGACCTTCAATCAGCCCCAGCATTTT
TRBV27	-	-	TRBJ2-7	CASSPWTAAYEQYF	TGTGCCAGCAGTCCATGGACGGCAGCCTACGAGCAGTACTTC
TRBV19	-	-	TRBJ1-2	CASSNRAGTSYGYTF	TGTGCCAGTAGTAACCGGGCAGGGACCTCTTATGGCTACACCTTC
TRBV11-2	-	-	TRBJ2-2	CASSRSRGSGELFF	TGTGCCAGCAGCAGGAGTAGGGGATCCGGGGAGCTGTTTTTT
TRBV3-1/TRBV3-2	once	TRBD1	TRBJ1-2	CASSQDIFDRAYGYTF	TGTGCCAGCAGCCAAGATATCTTCGACAGGGCGTATGGCTACACCTTC
TRBV15	-	TRBD1	TRBJ1-1	CATSRDRYSNTEAFF	TGTGCCACCAGCAGGGACAGGTACTCGAACACTGAAGCTTTCTTT
TRBV20-1	-	-	TRBJ2-1	CSASGPKQFF	TGCAGTGCCTCGGGACCTAAGCAGTTCTTC
TRBV2	-	-	TRBJ2-7	CASSEASEQYF	TGTGCCAGCAGTGAAGCGTCAGAGCAGTACTTC